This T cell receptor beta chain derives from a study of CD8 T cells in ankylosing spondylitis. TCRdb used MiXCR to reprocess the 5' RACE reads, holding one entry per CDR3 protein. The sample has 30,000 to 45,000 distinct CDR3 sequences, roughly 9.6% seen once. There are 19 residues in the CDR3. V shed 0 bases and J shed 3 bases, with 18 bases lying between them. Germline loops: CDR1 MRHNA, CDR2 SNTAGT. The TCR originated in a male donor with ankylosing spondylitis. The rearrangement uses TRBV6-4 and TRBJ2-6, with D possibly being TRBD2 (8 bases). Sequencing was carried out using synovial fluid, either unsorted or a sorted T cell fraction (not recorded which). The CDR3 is CASSDSTGPGGYGANVLTF. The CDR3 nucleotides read TGTGCCAGCAGTGACTCGACAGGGCCGGGGGGGTATGGGGCCAACGTCCTGACTTTC.